A single sample is the source of the 3 T cell receptor beta chains below, sequenced in a study of blood T cell repertoires in COVID-19. This table comes from immunoSEQ multiplex PCR, and its TCRdb copy is limited to in-frame clones, with some not included. The table shows about 91,000 clones, with around 79% occurring only once. Sequencing was carried out using peripheral blood. The source is a woman aged 80 or over with acute or convalescent COVID-19.

This chain links TRBV5-1 with TRBJ1-1, with D tentatively TRBD1 (6 bases). V was pared by 1 base and J by 3 bases, with 16 bases between. The CDR3 is 16 residues long. From germline, CDR1 is SGHRS and CDR2 YFSETQ. Here the CDR3 DNA reads TGCGCCAGCAGCTTGCATAACAGGGCGGGAGACACTGAAGCTTTCTTT. This encodes CASSLHNRAGDTEAFF.

This clone is medium-sized in the sample. The rearrangement uses TRBV19 and TRBJ2-1; 7 nucleotides match TRBD2. This CDR3 has 13 amino acids. J lost 7 bases, V lost 7 bases, and 7 bases had no gene match. Germline CDR1 LNHDA, CDR2 SQIVND (reference sequence). In DNA form, the CDR3 reads TGTGCCAGTAACGGCAACGGGGGGAATGAGCAGTTCTTC. Its protein is CASNGNGGNEQFF.

This rearrangement joins TRBV18 to TRBJ2-7; D possibly corresponds to TRBD1 (5 bases). CDR1 is KGHSH, CDR2 LQKENI, per germline. The CDR3 length is 15 residues. Trimming cost V 6 bases and J 0 bases, with 15 bases left between them. The CDR3 loop reads CASSLGQISSYEQYF. Written as DNA, the CDR3 is TGTGCCAGCTCCCTCGGACAAATTAGCTCCTACGAGCAGTACTTC.